This entry concerns a single TCR beta chain. A read error may be the cause here, since a much bigger clone is one base away. TCRdb used MiXCR to reprocess the reads, holding one entry per CDR3 protein. The sample holds roughly 4,000 distinct CDR3 sequences, under 12% seen once. The germline V gene encodes CDR1 MDHEN and CDR2 SYDVKM. The CDR3 is 11 residues long. The receptor was isolated from a human donor with rheumatoid arthritis. The sequenced sample consisted of CD4+ T cells from synovial fluid. The chain combines TRBV28 with TRBJ2-2; tentative D call: TRBD2 (5 bases). CDR3 loop: CASGNTGELLF. As DNA, the CDR3 is TGTGCCAGCGGCAACACCGGGGAGCTGTTATTT.